This is a list of T cell receptor beta chains from one sample in a study of Ad26.COV2.S vaccination and SARS-CoV-2 variants. Only in-frame clones appear in the TCRdb table, and some are missing; sequencing was by immunoSEQ multiplex PCR. The sample shows fewer than 400,000 clones, roughly 90% of them seen only once. Specimen: peripheral blood, collected in a trial of Ad26.COV2.S vaccine versus placebo. The source of these receptors is a person aged 18-60 years who received the Ad26.COV2.S COVID-19 vaccine or a placebo. Each CDR3 is given with its conserved first and last residue. The order of the fields is D gene, V gene, J gene, CDR3 length, clone size, CDR3 DNA, CDR3 protein. D genes are given only for firm matches. Clone size is not always given. Where it is, it says once, few, many or a class for expanded clones.

>NA|TRBV6-1|TRBJ1-6|13|NA
TGTGCCAGCAGTGATGCCTATAATTCACCCCTCCACTTT
CASSDAYNSPLHF
>TRBD1|TRBV2|TRBJ1-5|14|NA
TGTGCCAGCAGCGCAGGGACAGGCAATCAGCCCCAGCATTTT
CASSAGTGNQPQHF
>NA|TRBV4-1|TRBJ1-1|16|NA
TGCGCCAGCAGCCAAGAGGGAGGACTTCTGAACACTGAAGCTTTCTTT
CASSQEGGLLNTEAFF
>TRBD1|TRBV7-9|TRBJ2-3|14|NA
TGTGCCAGCAGCTCCGACAGGGAGACAGATACGCAGTATTTT
CASSSDRETDTQYF
>TRBD1|TRBV6-5|TRBJ2-1|12|NA
TGTGCCAGCGGACAGGGCCAGGGTGAGCAGTTCTTC
CASGQGQGEQFF
>NA|TRBV9|TRBJ2-5|14|NA
TGTGCCAGCAGCCGGGACCATTCTCTCGAGACCCAGTACTTC
CASSRDHSLETQYF
>NA|TRBV18|TRBJ1-1|16|NA
TGTGCCAGCTCACGAACAGAGGGGACACTGAACACTGAAGCTTTCTTT
CASSRTEGTLNTEAFF
>TRBD1|TRBV6-6|TRBJ2-7|16|NA
TGTGCCAGCAGTCCCGCTACTGGACAGGGGAAGGACGAGCAGTACTTC
CASSPATGQGKDEQYF
>NA|TRBV6-5|TRBJ2-2|14|NA
TGTGCCAGCAGAGGACGCCCTAACACCGGGGAGCTGTTTTTT
CASRGRPNTGELFF
>NA|TRBV7-2|TRBJ2-2|14|NA
TGTGCCAGCAGCTCCCGAAGCGTCACCGGGGAGCTGTTTTTT
CASSSRSVTGELFF
>NA|TRBV6-2/TRBV6-3|TRBJ1-1|12|NA
TGTGCCAGCAGTTTTAGGAACACTGAAGCTTTCTTT
CASSFRNTEAFF
>NA|TRBV18|TRBJ1-1|15|NA
TGTGCCAGCTCACCCGACGTGTCACTGAACACTGAAGCTTTCTTT
CASSPDVSLNTEAFF
>NA|TRBV6-5|TRBJ1-2|13|NA
TGTGCCAGCGCGAAGGGCGGGGGTCTAGGTTACACCTTC
CASAKGGGLGYTF
>TRBD2|TRBV11-2|TRBJ2-3|17|NA
TGTGCCAGCAGCTTAGATCCCCCCAGCGGGGGCACAGATACGCAGTATTTT
CASSLDPPSGGTDTQYF
>NA|TRBV19|TRBJ1-6|16|NA
TGTGCCAGTAGTGTTGGGTGGGCCAACATTAATTCACCCCTCCACTTT
CASSVGWANINSPLHF
>NA|TRBV6-5|TRBJ1-1|13|NA
TGTGCCAGCAGTTACCTGCAGGGGACTGAAGCTTTCTTT
CASSYLQGTEAFF
>NA|TRBV5-1|TRBJ1-5|13|once
TGCGCCAGCAGCTTTGACGGGGATCAGCCCCAGCATTTT
CASSFDGDQPQHF
>NA|TRBV7-3|TRBJ1-1|15|NA
TGTGCCAGCAGGTCCGCCGGGACGAGGAACACTGAAGCTTTCTTT
CASRSAGTRNTEAFF
>TRBD1|TRBV24-1|TRBJ1-6|15|NA
TGTGCCACCAGTGATTTAGGGACAGCCGATTCACCCCTCCACTTT
CATSDLGTADSPLHF
>NA|TRBV7-2|TRBJ2-7|13|NA
TGTGCCAGCAGCTTAGGTGCCGGGTCCGAGCAGTACTTC
CASSLGAGSEQYF
>NA|TRBV9|TRBJ1-1|14|NA
TGTGCCAGCACCCCAGTGAAGGAGAACACTGAAGCTTTCTTT
CASTPVKENTEAFF
>TRBD1|TRBV4-3|TRBJ1-1|15|NA
TGCGCCAGCAGCCAAGGGACAGGAACGAACACTGAAGCTTTCTTT
CASSQGTGTNTEAFF
>TRBD1|TRBV6-6|TRBJ1-2|18|NA
TGTGCCAGCAGTCCCCAACCGGGACAGGGGACTATTAACTATGGCTACACCTTC
CASSPQPGQGTINYGYTF
>NA|TRBV5-1|TRBJ1-1|16|NA
TGCGCCAGCAGCTTGGCGACAGGTGATATGAACACTGAAGCTTTCTTT
CASSLATGDMNTEAFF
>NA|TRBV7-6|TRBJ2-3|16|NA
TGTGCCAGCAGCGGTTTCGAGCAGATTAGCACAGATACGCAGTATTTT
CASSGFEQISTDTQYF
>NA|TRBV3-1/TRBV3-2|TRBJ1-2|13|NA
TGTGCCAGCAGATCTGAGGGGGGCTATGGCTACACCTTC
CASRSEGGYGYTF
>NA|TRBV2|TRBJ2-7|14|NA
TGTGCCAGCAGTGAAACAGGACAGCTCTACGAGCAGTACTTC
CASSETGQLYEQYF
>TRBD1|TRBV5-8|TRBJ1-2|14|NA
TGTGCCAGCACCTTACTTCAGGGGGCGGGCGGCTACACCTTC
CASTLLQGAGGYTF
>TRBD1|TRBV5-1|TRBJ1-3|19|NA
TGCGCCAGCAGCTCGACCGGGACAGGGGGCGCGGGTCGTGGAAACACCATATATTTT
CASSSTGTGGAGRGNTIYF
>NA|TRBV2|TRBJ1-2|14|NA
TGTGCCAGCAGTGAAAGGGGGACATCCTATGGCTACACCTTC
CASSERGTSYGYTF
>NA|TRBV19|TRBJ1-1|18|NA
TGTGCCAGTAGTCCTCTTCAGCGGGACACGAGACCGAACACTGAAGCTTTCTTT
CASSPLQRDTRPNTEAFF
>NA|TRBV5-4|TRBJ2-2|17|once
TGTGCCAGCAGCTTGGCCTCGGGCGGGGGCGGCACCGGGGAGCTGTTTTTT
CASSLASGGGGTGELFF
>NA|TRBV7-9|TRBJ1-1|15|NA
TGTGCCAGCAGCTTGGGACAAGTTCACTACACTGAAGCTTTCTTT
CASSLGQVHYTEAFF
>TRBD1|TRBV11-2|TRBJ2-3|17|NA
TGTGCCAGCAGCTTAGACACAGGGGTGTGGATCACAGATACGCAGTATTTT
CASSLDTGVWITDTQYF
>NA|TRBV6-2/TRBV6-3|TRBJ1-1|14|NA
TGTGCCAGCAGTTACCCCGGACCCAACACTGAAGCTTTCTTT
CASSYPGPNTEAFF
>NA|TRBV28|TRBJ2-4|13|once
TGTGCCAGCAGTTTCCAACGGGGAAACATTCAGTACTTC
CASSFQRGNIQYF
>TRBD1|TRBV29-1|TRBJ1-2|15|NA
TGCAGCGTTGAAATTACAGGGGAGGCATACTATGGCTACACCTTC
CSVEITGEAYYGYTF
>NA|TRBV29-1|TRBJ1-1|14|NA
TGCAGCGTTGAATCCAGGCTAGGGGCCACTGAAGCTTTCTTT
CSVESRLGATEAFF
>NA|TRBV2|TRBJ1-1|14|NA
TGTGCCAGGAATACGAACAGCCCGGGCACTGAAGCTTTCTTT
CARNTNSPGTEAFF
>NA|TRBV10-3|TRBJ2-7|13|NA
TGTGCCATCAGAGATGATGAGGGGGGCGAGCAGTACTTC
CAIRDDEGGEQYF
>NA|TRBV10-2|TRBJ1-1|14|many
TGCGCCAGCATAATGACGTCGGGTGGTACTGAAGCTTTCTTT
CASIMTSGGTEAFF
>NA|TRBV5-4|TRBJ1-2|15|NA
TGTGCCAGCAGCCCCTGGTCGGGGGCCGGGGGTGGCTACACCTTC
CASSPWSGAGGGYTF
>TRBD1|TRBV27|TRBJ2-3|16|NA
TGTGCCAGCAGTTTATCCAAGTTGACAGGGGAGGATACGCAGTATTTT
CASSLSKLTGEDTQYF
>NA|TRBV6-5|TRBJ2-5|14|NA
TGTGCCAGCAATCTTAGCGGAGGGGGCGAGACCCAGTACTTC
CASNLSGGGETQYF
>NA|TRBV6-6|TRBJ2-7|12|NA
TGTGCCAGCAGTTCCGGCTCCTACGAGCAGTACTTC
CASSSGSYEQYF
>TRBD2|TRBV7-8|TRBJ2-4|18|NA
TGTGCCAGCAGCCCTCTAGCGGGGTCGATCCTCGCCAAAAACATTCAGTACTTC
CASSPLAGSILAKNIQYF
>NA|TRBV11-2|TRBJ2-2|14|NA
TGTGCCAGCAGCTTAGGGTTCAGGACCGGGGAGCTGTTTTTT
CASSLGFRTGELFF
>NA|TRBV7-2|TRBJ1-5|16|NA
TGTGCCAGCAGCTCCGGAGACGGGGGCGGCAATCAGCCCCAGCATTTT
CASSSGDGGGNQPQHF
>NA|TRBV7-2|TRBJ2-7|13|few
TGTGCCAGCAGCTCCCTGGGAGGGGGCGAGCAGTACTTC
CASSSLGGGEQYF
>NA|TRBV6-2/TRBV6-3|TRBJ2-1|17|NA
TGTGCCAGCAGTCATACGTTTCGGACAGGGACTACGAATGAGCAGTTCTTC
CASSHTFRTGTTNEQFF
>NA|TRBV5-1|TRBJ1-1|15|few
TGCGCCAGCAGCTTGGTGGACGCGAGGAACACTGAAGCTTTCTTT
CASSLVDARNTEAFF
>NA|TRBV19|TRBJ1-4|13|NA
TGTGCCAGTAGCAGGGATAATAATGAAAAACTGTTTTTT
CASSRDNNEKLFF